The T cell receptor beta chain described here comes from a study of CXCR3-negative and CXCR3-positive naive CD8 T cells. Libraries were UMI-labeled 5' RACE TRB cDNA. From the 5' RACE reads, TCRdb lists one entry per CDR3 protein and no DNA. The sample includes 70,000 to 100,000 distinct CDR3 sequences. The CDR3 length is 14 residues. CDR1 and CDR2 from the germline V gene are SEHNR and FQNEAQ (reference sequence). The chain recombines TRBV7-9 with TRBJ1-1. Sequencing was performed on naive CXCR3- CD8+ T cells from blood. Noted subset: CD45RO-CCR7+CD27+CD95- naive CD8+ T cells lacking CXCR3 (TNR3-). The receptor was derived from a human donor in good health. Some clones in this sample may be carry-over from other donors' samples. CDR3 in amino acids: CASSPREGNTEAFF.